This T cell receptor (beta chain) was captured by sequencing in a study of Tregs in tolerant kidney transplant recipients. Study-level findings and limits: Activated donor B cell expansion appeared to reveal the most relevant donor-specific TCRbeta repertoire.

This CDR3 is built from 13 residues. Germline V gives CDR1 SGHTA, CDR2 FQGTGA. V was cut by 5 bases and J by 4 bases, with 10 bases left in between. Profiling relied on immunoSEQ multiplex PCR, and the TCRdb table lists in-frame clones only, not all of them. The data contain some 250,000 clones, around 81% of them singletons. Unstimulated Tregs (CD4+CD25+CD127-) and CD4+CD25- non-Tregs were sorted from PBMCs. Worth noting for this clone: The antigen is not known.

The rearrangement links TRBV7-3 to TRBJ2-3; no clear D. The sequence was obtained from a human donor in good health. The sample comprised CD4+ T cells from blood. This CDR3 reads CASSPDVPDTQYF. In DNA, the CDR3 is TGTGCCAGCAGCCCGGACGTCCCAGATACGCAGTATTTT.